The rows below give T cell receptor beta chains drawn from one sample of a study of Ad26.COV2.S vaccination and SARS-CoV-2 variants. Some clones are missing from TCRdb's copy, which holds only in-frame ones; the method was immunoSEQ multiplex PCR. The profile covers fewer than 400,000 clones, with roughly nine tenths appearing a single time and around 5.5% taken by the ten largest. The input for sequencing was peripheral blood, taken in a trial of Ad26.COV2.S vaccine versus placebo. The receptors stem from a person aged 18-65 years who received the Ad26.COV2.S COVID-19 vaccine or a placebo. CDR3s include the opening cysteine and the closing phenylalanine or tryptophan. Each record gives: clone size, D gene, J gene, CDR3 length, V gene, CDR3 DNA, CDR3 protein. A D gene is named only where the DNA matches it firmly. Some rows have no size entry. The others give once, few or many, or a class for an expanded clone.

- - TRBJ1-4 18 TRBV4-1 TGCGCCAGCAGCCAAGATCGTGGGGGGGCGCTTAGTAATGAAAAACTGTTTTTT CASSQDRGGALSNEKLFF
- TRBD2 TRBJ2-7 15 TRBV11-2 TGTGCCAGCAGCCCTACTAGCGTTTTCTCCTACGAGCAGTACTTC CASSPTSVFSYEQYF
few TRBD1 TRBJ2-5 16 TRBV7-9 TGTGCCAGCAGCAAACCGGGACAGTTGTACCAAGAGACCCAGTACTTC CASSKPGQLYQETQYF
- TRBD2 TRBJ2-4 13 TRBV6-1 TGTGCCAGCAGTGAGAGCGGGGAAAACATTCAGTACTTC CASSESGENIQYF
- - TRBJ1-1 13 TRBV6-1 TGTGCCAGCAGTTCCCAGAGCTACGCTGAAGCTTTCTTT CASSSQSYAEAFF
- - TRBJ2-1 14 TRBV19 TGTGCCAGTAGTATATATAGGACCCCGGATGAGCAGTTCTTC CASSIYRTPDEQFF
- TRBD2 TRBJ2-2 17 TRBV19 TGTGCCAGTAGTATGACTAGCGGGACCTTCTCCACCGGGGAGCTGTTTTTT CASSMTSGTFSTGELFF
once TRBD2 TRBJ2-1 15 TRBV18 TGTGCCAGCTCACCGCCGGGACTAGCGTACAATGAGCAGTTCTTC CASSPPGLAYNEQFF
once - TRBJ1-1 12 TRBV29-1 TGCAGCGTTGGCGAGCCTAACACTGAAGCTTTCTTT CSVGEPNTEAFF
- - TRBJ2-5 16 TRBV5-1 TGCGCCAGCAGCTCGGGGGGCCGGGGATATCAAGAGACCCAGTACTTC CASSSGGRGYQETQYF
- TRBD1 TRBJ1-4 15 TRBV19 TGTGCCAGTAAATCAGGGGGCGCGGCTAATGAAAAACTGTTTTTT CASKSGGAANEKLFF
once TRBD1 TRBJ2-1 16 TRBV7-9 TGTGCCAGCAGCCGAAGTAACAGGGGCTCTTTCAATGAGCAGTTCTTC CASSRSNRGSFNEQFF
- TRBD2 TRBJ2-1 15 TRBV9 TGTGCCAGCAGCGTAACTAGCGGGAGTTTCTATGAGCAGTTCTTC CASSVTSGSFYEQFF
- - TRBJ2-7 16 TRBV7-6 TGTGCCAGCAGCTACGGTGGCAGGGCGGAGAGCTACGAGCAGTACTTC CASSYGGRAESYEQYF
- - TRBJ1-1 14 TRBV4-1 TGCGCCAGCAGCCAAGTTGGGTTCGGGACTGAAGCTTTCTTT CASSQVGFGTEAFF
once TRBD2 TRBJ2-3 17 TRBV27 TGTGCCAGCAGTTTTGGGCTAGCGGGGGGTAACACAGATACGCAGTATTTT CASSFGLAGGNTDTQYF
- - TRBJ1-2 14 TRBV2 TGTGCCAGCAGTGACTTCTCAGGGAACTATGGCTACACCTTC CASSDFSGNYGYTF
- TRBD1 TRBJ2-3 15 TRBV29-1 TGCAGCGTGGACAGGGGCCCCGCCCTCACAGATACGCAGTATTTT CSVDRGPALTDTQYF
- - TRBJ1-1 14 TRBV7-6 TGTGCCAGCAGCTGGGGGACATCAAACACTGAAGCTTTCTTT CASSWGTSNTEAFF
- - TRBJ1-2 13 TRBV5-1 TGCGCCAGCAGCTCCGGACAGAACTATGGCTACACCTTC CASSSGQNYGYTF
- - TRBJ1-2 14 TRBV9 TGTGCCAGCAGCGTAGTTGGGGAACTGGGTGGCTACACCTTC CASSVVGELGGYTF
- - TRBJ2-5 13 TRBV28 TGTGCCAGCAGTGCAGGGAGTGTAAAGACCCAGTACTTC CASSAGSVKTQYF
- - TRBJ2-1 13 TRBV7-2 TGTGCCAGCAGCTTAGGCATGGAAAATGAGCAGTTCTTC CASSLGMENEQFF
- - TRBJ1-2 11 TRBV25-1 TGTGCCAGCAGTACACAGGGACGCTACACCTTC CASSTQGRYTF